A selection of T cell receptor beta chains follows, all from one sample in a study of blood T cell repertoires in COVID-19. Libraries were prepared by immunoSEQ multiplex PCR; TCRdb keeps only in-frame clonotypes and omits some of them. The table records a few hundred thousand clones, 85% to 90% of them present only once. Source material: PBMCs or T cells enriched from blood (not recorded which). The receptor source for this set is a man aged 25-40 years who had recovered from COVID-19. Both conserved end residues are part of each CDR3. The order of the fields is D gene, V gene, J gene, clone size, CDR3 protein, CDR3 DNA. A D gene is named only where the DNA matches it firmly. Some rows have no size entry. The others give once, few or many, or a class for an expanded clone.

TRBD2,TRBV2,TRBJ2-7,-,CASSGTRNNEQYF,TGTGCCAGCAGCGGGACTAGGAACAACGAGCAGTACTTC
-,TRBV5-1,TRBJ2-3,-,CASSTEGAVGTDTQYF,TGCGCCAGCAGTACGGAGGGGGCGGTTGGCACAGATACGCAGTATTTT
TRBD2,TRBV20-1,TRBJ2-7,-,CSASKWPSGDYEQYF,TGCAGCGCTAGTAAATGGCCTAGCGGGGACTACGAGCAGTACTTC
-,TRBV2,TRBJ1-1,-,CASSVSGLNTEAFF,TGTGCCAGCAGTGTATCAGGGCTAAACACTGAAGCTTTCTTT
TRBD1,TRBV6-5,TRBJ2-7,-,CATRVTGDYEQYF,TGTGCCACCCGTGTGACAGGGGATTACGAGCAGTACTTC
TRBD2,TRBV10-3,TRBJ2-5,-,CAISRTSGVQETQYF,TGTGCCATCAGCCGGACTAGCGGGGTCCAAGAGACCCAGTACTTC
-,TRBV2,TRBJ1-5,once,CASSVSGNNQPQHF,TGTGCCAGCAGTGTATCAGGGAACAATCAGCCCCAGCATTTT
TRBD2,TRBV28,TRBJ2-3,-,CASMGWREVSTDTQYF,TGTGCCAGCATGGGGTGGCGGGAGGTTAGCACAGATACGCAGTATTTT
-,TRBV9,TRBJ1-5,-,CASSEGMNQPQHF,TGTGCCAGCAGCGAGGGGATGAACCAGCCCCAGCATTTT
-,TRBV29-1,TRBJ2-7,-,CSVDEGYEQYF,TGCAGCGTTGATGAGGGTTACGAGCAGTACTTC